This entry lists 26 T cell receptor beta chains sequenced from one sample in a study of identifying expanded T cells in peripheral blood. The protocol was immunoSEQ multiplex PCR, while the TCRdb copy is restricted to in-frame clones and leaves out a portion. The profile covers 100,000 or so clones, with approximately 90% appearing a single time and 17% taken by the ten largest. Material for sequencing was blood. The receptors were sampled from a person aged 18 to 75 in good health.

The chain's CDR3 is CASSEWGPGNTEAFF. The DNA for the CDR3 is TGTGCCAGCAGTGAATGGGGGCCGGGGAACACTGAAGCTTTCTTT. The chain couples TRBV25-1 to TRBJ1-1; tentative D call: TRBD1 (6 bases). Germline CDR1 MGHDK, CDR2 SYGVNS. V was cut by 1 base and J by 1 base, with 10 bases left in between. This CDR3 has 15 amino acids.

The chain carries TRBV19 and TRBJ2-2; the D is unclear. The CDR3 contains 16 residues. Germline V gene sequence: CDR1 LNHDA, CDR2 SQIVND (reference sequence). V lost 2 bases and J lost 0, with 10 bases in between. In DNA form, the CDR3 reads TGTGCCAGTAGTATAACCCGGCATTCGAACACCGGGGAGCTGTTTTTT. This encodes CASSITRHSNTGELFF.

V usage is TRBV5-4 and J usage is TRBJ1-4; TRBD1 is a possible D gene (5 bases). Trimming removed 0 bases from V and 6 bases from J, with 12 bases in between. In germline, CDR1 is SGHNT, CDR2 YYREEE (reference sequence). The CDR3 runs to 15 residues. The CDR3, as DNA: TGTGCCAGCAGCTTGGGAGGGGACGGGCATGAAAAACTGTTTTTT. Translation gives CASSLGGDGHEKLFF.

CDR3 sequence: CASSNYGYTF. For the CDR3, the DNA is TGTGCCAGTAGTAACTATGGCTACACCTTC. This sequence joins TRBV19 and TRBJ1-2, with D hard to call. Germline V gives CDR1 LNHDA, CDR2 SQIVND (reference sequence). This CDR3 contains 10 residues. Trimming left V 4 bases short and J 3 bases short, with 0 bases between.

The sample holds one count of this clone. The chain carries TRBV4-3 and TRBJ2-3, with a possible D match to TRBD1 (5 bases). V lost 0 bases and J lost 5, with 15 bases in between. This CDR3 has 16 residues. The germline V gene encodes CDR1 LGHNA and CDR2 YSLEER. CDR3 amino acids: CASSQEWWGYRDTQYF. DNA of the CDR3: TGCGCCAGCAGCCAAGAGTGGTGGGGCTACAGAGATACGCAGTATTTT.

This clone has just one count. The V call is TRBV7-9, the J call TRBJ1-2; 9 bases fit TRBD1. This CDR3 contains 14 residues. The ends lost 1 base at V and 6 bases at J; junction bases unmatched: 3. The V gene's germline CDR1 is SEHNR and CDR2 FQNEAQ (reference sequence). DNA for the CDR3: TGTGCCAGCAGCTTAGTACAGGGGGCGGATGGCTACACCTTC. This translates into CASSLVQGADGYTF.

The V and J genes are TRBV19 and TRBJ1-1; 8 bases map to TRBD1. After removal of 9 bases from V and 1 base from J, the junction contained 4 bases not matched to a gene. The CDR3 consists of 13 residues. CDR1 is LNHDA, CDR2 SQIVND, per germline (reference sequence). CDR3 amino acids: CASRGQGNTEAFF. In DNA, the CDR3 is TGTGCCAGCCGAGGACAGGGGAACACTGAAGCTTTCTTT.

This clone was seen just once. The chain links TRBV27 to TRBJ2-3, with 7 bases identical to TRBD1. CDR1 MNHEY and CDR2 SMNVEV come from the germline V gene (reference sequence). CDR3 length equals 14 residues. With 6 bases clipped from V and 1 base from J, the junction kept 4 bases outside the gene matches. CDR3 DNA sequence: TGTGCCAGCAGACGGGACAGCCGCACAGATACGCAGTATTTT. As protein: CASRRDSRTDTQYF.

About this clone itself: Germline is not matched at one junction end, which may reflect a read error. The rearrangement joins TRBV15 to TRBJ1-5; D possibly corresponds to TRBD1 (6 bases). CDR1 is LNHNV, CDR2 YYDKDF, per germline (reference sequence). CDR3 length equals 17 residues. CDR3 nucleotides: TGTGCCACCAGCCTAAAGGGCCTAGGGGGGGGCAAACAGCCCCAGCATTTT. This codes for CATSLKGLGGGKQPQHF. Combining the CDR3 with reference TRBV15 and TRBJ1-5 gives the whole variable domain DAMVIQNPRYQVTQFGKPVTLSCSQTLNHNVMYWYQQKSSQAPKLLFHYYDKDFNNEADTPDNFQSRRPNTSFCFLDIRSPGLGDTAMYLCATSLKGLGGGKQPQHFGDGTRLSIL.

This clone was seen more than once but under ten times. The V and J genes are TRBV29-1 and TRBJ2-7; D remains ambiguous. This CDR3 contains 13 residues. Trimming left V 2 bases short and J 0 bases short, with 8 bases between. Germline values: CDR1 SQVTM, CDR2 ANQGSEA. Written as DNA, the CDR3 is TGCAGCGTTGAAACAAGCTACTCCTACGAGCAGTACTTC. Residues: CSVETSYSYEQYF.

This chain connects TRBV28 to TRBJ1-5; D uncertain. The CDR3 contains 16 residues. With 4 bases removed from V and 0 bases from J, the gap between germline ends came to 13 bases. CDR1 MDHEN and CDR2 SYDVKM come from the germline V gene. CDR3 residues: CASSSQRQYSNQPQHF. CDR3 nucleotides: TGTGCCAGCAGTTCCCAGAGACAATATAGCAATCAGCCCCAGCATTTT.

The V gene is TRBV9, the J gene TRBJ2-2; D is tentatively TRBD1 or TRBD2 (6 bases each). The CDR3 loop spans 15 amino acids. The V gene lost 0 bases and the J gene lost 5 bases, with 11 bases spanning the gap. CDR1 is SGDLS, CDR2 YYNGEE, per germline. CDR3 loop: CASSVVVGGTGELFF. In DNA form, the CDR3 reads TGTGCCAGCAGCGTAGTCGTAGGGGGGACCGGGGAGCTGTTTTTT.

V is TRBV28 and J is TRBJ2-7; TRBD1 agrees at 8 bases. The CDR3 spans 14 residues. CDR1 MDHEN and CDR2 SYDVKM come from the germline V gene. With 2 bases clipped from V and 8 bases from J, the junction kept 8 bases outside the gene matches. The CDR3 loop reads CASSLRAQGAKQYF. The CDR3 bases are TGTGCCAGCAGTTTACGGGCCCAGGGGGCGAAGCAGTACTTC.

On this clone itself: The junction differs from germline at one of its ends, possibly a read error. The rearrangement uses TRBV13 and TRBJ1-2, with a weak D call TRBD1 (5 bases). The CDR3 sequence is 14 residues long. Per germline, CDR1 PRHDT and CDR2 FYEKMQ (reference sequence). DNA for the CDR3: TGTGCCAGCAGCCTAGGAATCAGGGCCTATGGCTACACCTTC. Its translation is CASSLGIRAYGYTF.

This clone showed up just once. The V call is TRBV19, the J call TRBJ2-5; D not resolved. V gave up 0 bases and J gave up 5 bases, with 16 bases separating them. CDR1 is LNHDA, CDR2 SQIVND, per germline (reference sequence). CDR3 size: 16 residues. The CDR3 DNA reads TGTGCCAGTAGTATAGATCGGTCGGTGGGTCGGGAGACCCAGTACTTC. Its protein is CASSIDRSVGRETQYF.

In DNA form, the CDR3 reads TGTGCCAGCAGCAAAGTACTACGGGGCGCTCATTACGAGCAGTACTTC. Translated: CASSKVLRGAHYEQYF. The V call is TRBV21-1, the J call TRBJ2-7. TRBV21-1 corresponds to a pseudogene. The length of the CDR3 is 16 residues.

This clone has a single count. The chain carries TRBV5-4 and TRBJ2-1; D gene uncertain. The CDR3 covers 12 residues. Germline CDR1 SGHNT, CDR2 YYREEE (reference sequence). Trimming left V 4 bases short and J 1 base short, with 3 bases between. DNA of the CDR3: TGTGCCAGCAGCACATCCTACAATGAGCAGTTCTTC. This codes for CASSTSYNEQFF.

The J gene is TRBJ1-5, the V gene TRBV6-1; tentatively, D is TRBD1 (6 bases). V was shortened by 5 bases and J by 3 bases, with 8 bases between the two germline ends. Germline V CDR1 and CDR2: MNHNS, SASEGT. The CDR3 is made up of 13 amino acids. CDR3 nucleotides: TGTGCCAGCAGTTGGGGGGCCAATCAGCCCCAGCATTTT. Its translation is CASSWGANQPQHF.

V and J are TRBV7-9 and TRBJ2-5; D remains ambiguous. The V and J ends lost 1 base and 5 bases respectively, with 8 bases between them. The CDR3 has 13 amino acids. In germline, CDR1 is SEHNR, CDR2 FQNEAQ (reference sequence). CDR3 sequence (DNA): TGTGCCAGCAGCTTAGGGCCAAGGGAGACCCAGTACTTC. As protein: CASSLGPRETQYF.

CDR3 coding DNA: TGTGCCACCAGCATAATACGCACCGGGGAGCTGTTTTTT. Amino acid sequence: CATSIIRTGELFF. The V gene is TRBV15, the J gene TRBJ2-2; D unclear. The CDR3 consists of 13 residues. V dropped 4 bases and J dropped 4 bases, with 7 bases sitting between them. The V gene's germline CDR1 is LNHNV and CDR2 YYDKDF (reference sequence).

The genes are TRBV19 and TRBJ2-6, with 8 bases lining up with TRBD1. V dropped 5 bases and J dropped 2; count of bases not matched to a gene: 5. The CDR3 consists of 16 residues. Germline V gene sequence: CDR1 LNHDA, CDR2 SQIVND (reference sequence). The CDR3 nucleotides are TGTGCCAGTAGTCCAGGACAGGGACCTGGGGCCAACGTCCTGACTTTC. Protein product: CASSPGQGPGANVLTF.

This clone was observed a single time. The DNA of the CDR3 is TGTGCCAGCAGTTTAATGGCGGGGGGAGGAGATACGCAGTATTTT. Translated, it gives CASSLMAGGGDTQYF. This rearrangement joins TRBV27 to TRBJ2-3; 8 bases map to TRBD2. Trimming removed 2 bases from V and 5 bases from J; junction bases left unmatched: 6. Germline-derived CDR1 and CDR2 are MNHEY and SMNVEV (reference sequence). The CDR3 loop spans 15 amino acids.

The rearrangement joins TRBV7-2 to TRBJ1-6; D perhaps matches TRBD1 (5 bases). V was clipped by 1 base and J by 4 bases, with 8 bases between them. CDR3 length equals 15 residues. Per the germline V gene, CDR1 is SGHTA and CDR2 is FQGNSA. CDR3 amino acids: CASSLGAGYNSPLHF. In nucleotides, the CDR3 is TGTGCCAGCAGCTTAGGGGCAGGGTATAATTCACCCCTCCACTTT.

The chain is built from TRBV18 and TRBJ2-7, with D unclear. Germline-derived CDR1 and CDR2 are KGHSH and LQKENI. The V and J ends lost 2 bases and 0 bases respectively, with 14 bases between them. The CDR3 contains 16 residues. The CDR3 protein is CASSPSMVAGSYEQYF. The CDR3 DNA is TGTGCCAGCTCACCAAGTATGGTGGCAGGCTCCTACGAGCAGTACTTC.

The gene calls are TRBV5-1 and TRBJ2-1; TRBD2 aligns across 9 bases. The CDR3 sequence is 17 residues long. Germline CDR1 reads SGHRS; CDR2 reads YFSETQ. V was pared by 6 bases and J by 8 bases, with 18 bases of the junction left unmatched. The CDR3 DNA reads TGCGCCAGCACCGACAGGGCTTGGCGGGGGGGCCGGGATGAGCAGTTCTTC. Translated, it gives CASTDRAWRGGRDEQFF. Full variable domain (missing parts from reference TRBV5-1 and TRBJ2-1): KAGVTQTPRYLIKTRGQQVTLSCSPISGHRSVSWYQQTPGQGLQFLFEYFSETQRNKGNFPGRFSGRQFSNSRSEMNVSTLELGDSALYLCASTDRAWRGGRDEQFFGPGTRLTVL.

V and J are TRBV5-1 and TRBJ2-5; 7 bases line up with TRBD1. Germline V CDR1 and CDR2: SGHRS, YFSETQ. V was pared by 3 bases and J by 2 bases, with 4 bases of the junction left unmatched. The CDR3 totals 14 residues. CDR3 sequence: CASSSGQKQETQYF. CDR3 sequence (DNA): TGCGCCAGCAGCTCGGGACAGAAGCAAGAGACCCAGTACTTC.